This T cell receptor (beta chain) was profiled in a study of T-cell memory formation after mild COVID-19. Study information: TCR clusters largely stayed donor specific.

Trimming stripped 2 bases from V and 3 bases from J, with 12 bases between. Germline CDR1 reads DFQATT; CDR2 reads SNEGSKA (reference sequence). The CDR3 extends over 14 amino acids. TCRdb reprocessed the 5' RACE reads with MiXCR, giving one entry per CDR3 protein. The sample includes about 500,000 distinct CDR3 sequences, around 21% of them seen just once. This clonotype was found a few times. The receptor comes from an adult woman who had mild COVID-19 (a few samples of this study predate the infection). Cell type and time point are not known. Sequenced sample: PBMCs or a T cell subset sorted from them (not recorded which). The chain has TRBV20-1 and TRBJ2-3; D gene unclear. This chain's CDR3 is CSARSPGNTDTQYF. DNA for the CDR3: TGCAGTGCTAGATCTCCGGGTAATACAGATACGCAGTATTTT.